This TCR beta chain was identified during a study of blood T cell repertoires in COVID-19. Method: immunoSEQ multiplex PCR; TCRdb's copy keeps in-frame clones and lacks some. The sample carries approximately 390,000 clones, around 89% recorded once. The source material was peripheral blood. The clonotype was recovered from a man younger than 35 with active or convalescent COVID-19.

The CDR3 reads CASMDYAYEQYF. CDR3 sequence (DNA): TGTGCCAGCATGGACTACGCCTACGAGCAGTACTTC. V and J are TRBV6-5 and TRBJ2-7, with D maybe TRBD2 (6 bases). Germline V gene sequence: CDR1 MNHEY, CDR2 SVGAGI. This CDR3 is 12 amino acids long. V lost 7 bases, J lost 2 bases, and 9 bases lay in between.